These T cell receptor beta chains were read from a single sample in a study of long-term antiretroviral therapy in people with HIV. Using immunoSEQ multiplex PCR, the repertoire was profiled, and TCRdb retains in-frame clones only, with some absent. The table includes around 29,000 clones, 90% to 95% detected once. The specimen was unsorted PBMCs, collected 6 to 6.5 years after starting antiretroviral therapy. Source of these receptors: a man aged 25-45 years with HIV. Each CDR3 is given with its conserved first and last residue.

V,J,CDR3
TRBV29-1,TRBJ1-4,CSVQTGMGEKLFF
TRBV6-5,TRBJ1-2,CASSYNGQLFYGYTF
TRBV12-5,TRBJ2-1,CASGGAYNEQFF
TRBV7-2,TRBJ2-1,CASSLKRGGGNEQFF
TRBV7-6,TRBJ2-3,CASSLSLREASDTQYF
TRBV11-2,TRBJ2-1,CASSLTSGPHRGFF
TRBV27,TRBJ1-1,CASSLNPGHTEAFF
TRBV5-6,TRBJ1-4,CASSAWTGSGEKLFF
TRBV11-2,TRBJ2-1,CASSSNAGPFGEQFF
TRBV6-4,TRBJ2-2,CASSASNTGELFF
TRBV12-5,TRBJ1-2,CASGRGGGDRAYGYTF
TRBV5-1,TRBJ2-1,CASSLVSGNEQFF
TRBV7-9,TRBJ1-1,CASSFRTDTEAFF
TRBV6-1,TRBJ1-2,CASSYRTGGDGYTF
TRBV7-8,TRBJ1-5,CASSRDRVSNQPQHF
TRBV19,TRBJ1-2,CASSTTGLYGYTF
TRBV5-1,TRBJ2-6,CASSRGPGVSGANVLTF
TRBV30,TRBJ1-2,CAWSVWGANYGYTF
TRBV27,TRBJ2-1,CASSLWAGYNEQFF
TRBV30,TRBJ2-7,CAWRRDTRYEQYF
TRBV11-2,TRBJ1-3,CASSFPLEGPYSGNTIYF
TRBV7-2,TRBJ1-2,CASSFVRGDRATRNYGYTF
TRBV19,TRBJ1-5,CASSAGISSNQPQHF
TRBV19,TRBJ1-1,CASSTQTNTEAFF
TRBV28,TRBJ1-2,CASSSTGTGAYGYTF
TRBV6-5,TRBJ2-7,CASSYSRDIAYEQYF
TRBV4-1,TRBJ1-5,CASSQGGQGETSNQPQHF
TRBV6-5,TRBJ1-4,CASSFAAGGNEKLFF
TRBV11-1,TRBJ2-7,CASSTGYEQYF
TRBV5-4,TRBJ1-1,CASSQLTDRPRSEAFF
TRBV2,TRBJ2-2,CASALDTNTGELFF
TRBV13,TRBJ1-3,CASSRQDYLSGNTIYF
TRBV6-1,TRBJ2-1,CASSVHLPSSYNEQFF
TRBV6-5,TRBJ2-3,CASSYAGVSTDTQYF
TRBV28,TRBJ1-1,CASSSPMRGTEAFF
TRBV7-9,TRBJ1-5,CASSSGGRGSNQPQHF
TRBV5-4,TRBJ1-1,CASSLGGGNTEAFF
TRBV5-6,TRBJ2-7,CASSLNSYEQYF
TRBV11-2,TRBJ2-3,CASSTHRGRADTQYF
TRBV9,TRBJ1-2,CASSVAGGMGYGYTF
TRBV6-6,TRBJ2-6,CASTGFSGANVLTF
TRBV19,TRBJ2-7,CASSRMNSVNEQYF
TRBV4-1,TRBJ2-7,CASSRGSTYEQYF
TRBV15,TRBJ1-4,CATSRIDRGREKLFF
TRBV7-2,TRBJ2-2,CASSLAAQGKTGELFF
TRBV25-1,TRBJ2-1,CASSEGLAAINEQFF
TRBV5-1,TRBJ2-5,CASSTGGRGLYQETQYF
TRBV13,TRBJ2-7,CASSHRFIYEQYF
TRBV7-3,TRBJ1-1,CASSLRAGLVMNTEAFF
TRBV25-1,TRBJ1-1,CASSESRGFTEAFF
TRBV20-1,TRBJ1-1,CSAYLNTEAFF
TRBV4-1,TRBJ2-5,CASSHPPAGEQETQYF
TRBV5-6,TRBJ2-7,CASSKDWGGSYEQYF
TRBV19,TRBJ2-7,CASSIEVGRVGQYF
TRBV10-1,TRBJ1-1,CASSSRLNTEAFF